This TCR beta chain emerged from a study of OX40 agonist ivuxolimab in advanced cancers. Study overall: In this cohort, patients received ivuxolimab, an agonistic anti-OX40 (CD134) antibody.

Produced via immunoSEQ multiplex PCR; TCRdb's table is partial and in-frame only. In the table there are roughly 65,000 clones, roughly nine tenths of which are singletons. Notes on this clone: The antigen remains unidentified.

Points from the study as a whole: At 0.1 to 3.0 mg/kg and by week 6, clonal expansion occurred in CD4+ and CD8+ blood T cells. Average numbers of expanded clones were greater in CD8+ T cells than in CD4+.

Trimming left V 3 bases short and J 0 bases short, with 15 bases between. The germline CDR1 and CDR2 sequences are ENHRY and SYGVKD. The length of the CDR3 is 17 residues. The V gene is TRBV10-3, the J gene TRBJ1-3; D ambiguous. Sequenced here: CD4+ or CD8+ T cells sorted from blood, sampled in a trial of the OX40 agonist ivuxolimab. The sequence came from an adult with an advanced solid tumor such as melanoma, head and neck, liver or kidney cancer. CDR3 nucleotides: TGTGCCATCAGTGACCCCCGGCGGTTGAACTCTGGAAACACCATATATTTT. This codes for CAISDPRRLNSGNTIYF.